This TCR beta chain was identified in a study of blood T cell repertoires in COVID-19. Study-wide background: The origin of the acute and convalescent COVID-19 samples was the United States, Italy and Spain. T cells, B-cell-depleted T cells, or PBMCs provided the cDNA or gDNA that served as material.

Per the study methods: Nucleated cell counts were estimated from reference gene primer amplification. The repertoire was sequenced with immunoSEQ multiplex PCR; TCRdb's copy has only in-frame clones and lacks some. V, J and clone size reflect that table, while D and trimming were determined from the DNA. The sample lists roughly 150,000 clones, 78% seen once, with roughly 9.8% in the top ten. The TCR sequence derives from a man in his 60s who had recovered from COVID-19. The specimen was peripheral blood.

The CDR3 sequence: CASSPHSGGTDTQYF. The DNA of the CDR3 is TGTGCCAGCAGCCCCCATAGCGGGGGCACAGATACGCAGTATTTT. V gene TRBV6-2 or TRBV6-3 combines with J gene TRBJ2-3, with 8 bases aligning to TRBD2. The CDR3 has 15 residues. Germline loops: CDR1 MNHEY, CDR2 SVGEGT. Germline trimming cut 6 bases from V and 1 base from J; bases unmatched to any gene: 6.